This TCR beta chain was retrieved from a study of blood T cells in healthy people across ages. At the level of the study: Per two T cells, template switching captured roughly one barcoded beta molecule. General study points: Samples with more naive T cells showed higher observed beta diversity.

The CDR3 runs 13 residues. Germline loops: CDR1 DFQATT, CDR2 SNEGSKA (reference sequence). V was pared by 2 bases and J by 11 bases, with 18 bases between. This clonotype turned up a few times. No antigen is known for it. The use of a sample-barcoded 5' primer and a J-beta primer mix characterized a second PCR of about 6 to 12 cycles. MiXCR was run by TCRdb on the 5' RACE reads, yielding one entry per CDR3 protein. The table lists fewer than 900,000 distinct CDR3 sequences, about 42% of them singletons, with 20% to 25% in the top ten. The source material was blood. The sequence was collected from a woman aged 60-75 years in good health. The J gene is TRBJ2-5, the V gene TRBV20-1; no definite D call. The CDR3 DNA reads TGCAGTGCTAGACGGAGTGCCCCGTTGGAGCAGTACTTC. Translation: CSARRSAPLEQYF.